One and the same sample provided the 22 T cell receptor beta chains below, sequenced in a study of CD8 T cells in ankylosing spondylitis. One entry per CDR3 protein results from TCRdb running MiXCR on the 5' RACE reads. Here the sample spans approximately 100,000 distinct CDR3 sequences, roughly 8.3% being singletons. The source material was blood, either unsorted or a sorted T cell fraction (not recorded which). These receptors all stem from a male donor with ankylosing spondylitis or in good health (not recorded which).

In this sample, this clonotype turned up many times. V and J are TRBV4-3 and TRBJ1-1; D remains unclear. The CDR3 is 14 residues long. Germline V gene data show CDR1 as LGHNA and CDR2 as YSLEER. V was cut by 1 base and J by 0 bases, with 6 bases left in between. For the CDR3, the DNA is TGCGCCAGCAGCCAAGTCCTTCTGAACACTGAAGCTTTCTTT. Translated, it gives CASSQVLLNTEAFF.

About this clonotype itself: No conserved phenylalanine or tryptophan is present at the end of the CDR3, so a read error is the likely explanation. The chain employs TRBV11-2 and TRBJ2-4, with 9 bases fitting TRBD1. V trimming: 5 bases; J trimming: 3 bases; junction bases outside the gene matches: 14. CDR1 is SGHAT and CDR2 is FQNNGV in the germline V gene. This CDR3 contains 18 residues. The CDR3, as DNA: TGTGCCAGCAGCGCTACAGGGGGCCGGATGTTGGTCAAAAACATTCAGTACTAC. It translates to CASSATGGRMLVKNIQYY.

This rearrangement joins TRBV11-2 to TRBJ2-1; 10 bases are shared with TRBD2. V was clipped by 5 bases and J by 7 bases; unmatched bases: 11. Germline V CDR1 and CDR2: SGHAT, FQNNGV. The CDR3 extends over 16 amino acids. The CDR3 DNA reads TGTGCCAGCAGCGCCCGGACTAGCGGTGCCACAAATGAGCAGTTCTTC. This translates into CASSARTSGATNEQFF.

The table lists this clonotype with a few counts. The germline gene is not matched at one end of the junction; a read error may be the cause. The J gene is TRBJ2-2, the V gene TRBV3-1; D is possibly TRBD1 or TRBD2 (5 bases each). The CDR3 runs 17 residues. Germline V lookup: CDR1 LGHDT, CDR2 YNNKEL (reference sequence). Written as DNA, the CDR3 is TGTGCCACCAGCCAACATCTCCGGCTAGCAGGGACCGGGGAGCTGTTTTTT. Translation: CATSQHLRLAGTGELFF.

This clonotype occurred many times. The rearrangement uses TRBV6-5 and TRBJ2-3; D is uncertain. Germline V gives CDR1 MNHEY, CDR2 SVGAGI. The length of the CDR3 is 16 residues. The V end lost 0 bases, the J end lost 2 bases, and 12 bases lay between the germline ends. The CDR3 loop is CASSYSPSSITDTQYF. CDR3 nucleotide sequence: TGTGCCAGCAGTTACTCACCGTCAAGCATCACAGATACGCAGTATTTT.

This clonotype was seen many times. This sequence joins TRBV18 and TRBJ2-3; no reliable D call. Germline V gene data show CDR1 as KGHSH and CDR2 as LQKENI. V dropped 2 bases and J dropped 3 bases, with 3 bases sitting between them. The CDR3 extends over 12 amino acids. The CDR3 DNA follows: TGTGCCAGCTCACCATCTACAGATACGCAGTATTTT. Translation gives CASSPSTDTQYF.

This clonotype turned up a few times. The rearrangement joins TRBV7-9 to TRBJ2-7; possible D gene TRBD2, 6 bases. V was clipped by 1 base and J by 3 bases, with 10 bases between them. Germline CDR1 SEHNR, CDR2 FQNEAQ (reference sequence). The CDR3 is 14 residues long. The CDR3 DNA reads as TGTGCCAGCAGCTTAGGCGGGAAAGTCTACGAGCAGTACTTC. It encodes CASSLGGKVYEQYF.

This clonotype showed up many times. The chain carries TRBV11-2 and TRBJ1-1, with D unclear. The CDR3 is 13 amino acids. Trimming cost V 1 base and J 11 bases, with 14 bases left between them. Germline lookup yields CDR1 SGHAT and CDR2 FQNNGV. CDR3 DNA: TGTGCCAGCAGCTTAGCCTTCGCCGCCGCCGCTTTCTTT. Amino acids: CASSLAFAAAAFF.

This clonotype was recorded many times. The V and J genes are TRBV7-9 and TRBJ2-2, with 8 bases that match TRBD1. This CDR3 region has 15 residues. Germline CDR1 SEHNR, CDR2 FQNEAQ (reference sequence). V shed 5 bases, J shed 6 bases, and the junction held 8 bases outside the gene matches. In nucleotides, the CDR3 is TGTGCCAGCAGCGGCCTGGGACAGGTCTCCGGGGAGCTGTTTTTT. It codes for CASSGLGQVSGELFF.

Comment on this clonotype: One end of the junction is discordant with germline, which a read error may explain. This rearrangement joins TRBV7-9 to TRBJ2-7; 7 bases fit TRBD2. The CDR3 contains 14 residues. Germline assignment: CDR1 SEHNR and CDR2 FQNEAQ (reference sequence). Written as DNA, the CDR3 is TGTGCCAGAGCGGGGAAGACGGTCTCCTACGAGCTGTACTTC. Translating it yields CARAGKTVSYELYF.

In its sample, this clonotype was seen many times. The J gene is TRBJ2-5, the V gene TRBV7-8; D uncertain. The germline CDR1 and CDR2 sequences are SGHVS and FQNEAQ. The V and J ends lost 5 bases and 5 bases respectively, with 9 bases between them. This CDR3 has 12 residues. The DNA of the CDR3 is TGTGCCAGCAGCACACCCGACGAGACCCAGTACTTC. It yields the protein CASSTPDETQYF.

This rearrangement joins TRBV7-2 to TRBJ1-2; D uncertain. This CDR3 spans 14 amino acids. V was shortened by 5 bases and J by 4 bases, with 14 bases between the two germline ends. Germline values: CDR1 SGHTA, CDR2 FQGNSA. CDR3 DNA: TGTGCCAGCAGCCATGATTGGGCCATCTATGGCTACACCTTC. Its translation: CASSHDWAIYGYTF.

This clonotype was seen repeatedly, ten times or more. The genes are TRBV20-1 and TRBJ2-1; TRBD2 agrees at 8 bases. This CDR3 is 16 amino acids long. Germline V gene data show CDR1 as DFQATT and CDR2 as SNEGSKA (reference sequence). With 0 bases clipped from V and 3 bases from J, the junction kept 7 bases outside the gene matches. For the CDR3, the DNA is TGCAGTGCTAGAGATCCTTCGGGGGGGGGCTACAATGAGCAGTTCTTC. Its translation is CSARDPSGGGYNEQFF.

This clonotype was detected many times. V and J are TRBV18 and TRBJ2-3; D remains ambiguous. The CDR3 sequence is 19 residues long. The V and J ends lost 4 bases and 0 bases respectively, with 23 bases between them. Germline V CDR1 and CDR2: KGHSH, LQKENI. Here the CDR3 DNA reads TGTGCCAGCTCACTTGAAATCCGGCAGCCATTGACTAGCACAGATACGCAGTATTTT. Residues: CASSLEIRQPLTSTDTQYF.

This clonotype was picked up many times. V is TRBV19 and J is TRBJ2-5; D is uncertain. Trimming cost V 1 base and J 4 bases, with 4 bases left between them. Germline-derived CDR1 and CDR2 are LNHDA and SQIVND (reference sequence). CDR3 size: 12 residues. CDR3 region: CASSIGGETQYF. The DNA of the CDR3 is TGTGCCAGTAGTATAGGAGGAGAGACCCAGTACTTC. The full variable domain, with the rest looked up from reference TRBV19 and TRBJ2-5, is DGGITQSPKYLFRKEGQNVTLSCEQNLNHDAMYWYRQDPGQGLRLIYYSQIVNDFQKGDIAEGYSVSREKKESFPLTVTSAQKNPTAFYLCASSIGGETQYFGPGTRLLVL.

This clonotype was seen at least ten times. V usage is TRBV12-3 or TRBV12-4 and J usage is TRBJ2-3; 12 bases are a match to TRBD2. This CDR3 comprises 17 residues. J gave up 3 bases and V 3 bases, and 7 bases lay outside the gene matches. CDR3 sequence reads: CASSFTSGGYPTDTQYF. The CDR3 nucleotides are TGTGCCAGCAGTTTCACTAGCGGGGGGTATCCTACAGATACGCAGTATTTT.

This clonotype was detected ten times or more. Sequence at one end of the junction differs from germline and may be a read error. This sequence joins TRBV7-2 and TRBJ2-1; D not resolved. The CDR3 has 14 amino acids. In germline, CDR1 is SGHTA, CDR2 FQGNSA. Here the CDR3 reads CASSLGKGEDRKIF. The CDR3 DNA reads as TGTGCCAGCAGCTTAGGGAAGGGTGAGGATCGGAAGATCTTC.

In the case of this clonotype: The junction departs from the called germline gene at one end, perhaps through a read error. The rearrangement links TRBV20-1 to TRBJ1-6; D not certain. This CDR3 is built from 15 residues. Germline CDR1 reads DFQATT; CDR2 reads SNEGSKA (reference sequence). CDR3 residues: CCAREPSDGNSPLHF. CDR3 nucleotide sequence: TGCTGTGCTAGAGAGCCAAGTGATGGTAATTCACCCCTCCACTTT.

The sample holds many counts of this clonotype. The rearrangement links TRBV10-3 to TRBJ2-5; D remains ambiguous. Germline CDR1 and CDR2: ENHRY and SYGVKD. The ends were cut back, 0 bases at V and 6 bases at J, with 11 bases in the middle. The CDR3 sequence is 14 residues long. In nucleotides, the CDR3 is TGTGCCATCAGTGAGTCAGAGTCCCGGAAGACCCAGTACTTC. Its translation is CAISESESRKTQYF.

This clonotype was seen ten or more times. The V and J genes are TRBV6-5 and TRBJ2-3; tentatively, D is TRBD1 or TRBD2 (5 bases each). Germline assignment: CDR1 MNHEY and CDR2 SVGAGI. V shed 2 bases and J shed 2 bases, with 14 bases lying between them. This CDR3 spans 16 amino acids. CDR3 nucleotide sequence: TGTGCCAGCAGTTACCCCTCCGGGACCTTCACAGATACGCAGTATTTT. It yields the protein CASSYPSGTFTDTQYF.

CDR3 amino acids: CASSSRLAGSLNEQFF. The CDR3 nucleotides are TGTGCCAGCAGCTCTCGACTAGCGGGGTCCCTCAATGAGCAGTTCTTC. V is TRBV11-2 and J is TRBJ2-1, with 11 bases that match TRBD2. The CDR3 contains 16 residues. Germline V lookup: CDR1 SGHAT, CDR2 FQNNGV. V shed 4 bases and J 6 bases; nucleotides not matched to a gene: 8.

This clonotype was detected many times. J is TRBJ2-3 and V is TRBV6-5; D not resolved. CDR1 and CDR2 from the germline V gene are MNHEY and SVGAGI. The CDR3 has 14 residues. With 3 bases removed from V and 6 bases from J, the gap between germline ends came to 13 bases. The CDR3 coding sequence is TGTGCCAGCAGTTATAGGCAGCCCGTGGATACGCAGTATTTT. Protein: CASSYRQPVDTQYF.